This T cell receptor beta chain appears in the sequencing data of a study of blood T cell repertoires in COVID-19. Overall study: Samples taken during acute and convalescent COVID-19 were collected in the United States, Italy and Spain. Sample material is recorded as cDNA or gDNA derived from T cells, B-cell-depleted T cells, or PBMCs.

Sequencing used immunoSEQ multiplex PCR; TCRdb keeps in-frame clones, though not all of them. The sample holds approximately 210,000 clones, 80% to 90% seen once. The CDR3 spans 15 residues. V shed 4 bases and J shed 6 bases, with 16 bases lying between them. Germline assignment: CDR1 LGHDT and CDR2 YNNKEL (reference sequence). This clone was picked up a small number of times. This chain connects TRBV3-1 (or the pseudogene TRBV3-2) to TRBJ2-1, with D possibly being TRBD1 (6 bases). What was sequenced was peripheral blood. This clonotype was obtained from a human donor in a cohort sampled during active COVID-19. CDR3 sequence reads: CASSPAGVGINEQFF. The CDR3 DNA follows: TGTGCCAGCAGCCCCGCAGGGGTAGGCATCAATGAGCAGTTCTTC.